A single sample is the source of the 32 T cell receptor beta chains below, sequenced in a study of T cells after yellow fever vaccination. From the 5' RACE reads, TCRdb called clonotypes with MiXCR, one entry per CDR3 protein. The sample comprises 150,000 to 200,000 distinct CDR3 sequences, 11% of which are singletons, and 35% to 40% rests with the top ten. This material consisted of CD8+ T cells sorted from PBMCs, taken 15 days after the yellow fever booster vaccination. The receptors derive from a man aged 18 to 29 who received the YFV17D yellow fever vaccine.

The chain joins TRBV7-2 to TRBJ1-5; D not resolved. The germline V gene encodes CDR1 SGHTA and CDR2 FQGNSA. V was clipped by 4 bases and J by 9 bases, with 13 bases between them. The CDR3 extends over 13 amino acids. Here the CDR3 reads CASSSDHTGPQHF. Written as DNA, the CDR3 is TGTGCCAGCAGCTCCGACCACACCGGGCCCCAGCATTTT.

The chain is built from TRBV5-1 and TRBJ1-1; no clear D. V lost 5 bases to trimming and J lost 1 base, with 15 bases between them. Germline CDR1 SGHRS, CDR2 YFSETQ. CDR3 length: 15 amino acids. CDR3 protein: CASRAGNQRNTEAFF. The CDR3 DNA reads TGCGCCAGCAGGGCCGGCAATCAGCGGAACACTGAAGCTTTCTTT.

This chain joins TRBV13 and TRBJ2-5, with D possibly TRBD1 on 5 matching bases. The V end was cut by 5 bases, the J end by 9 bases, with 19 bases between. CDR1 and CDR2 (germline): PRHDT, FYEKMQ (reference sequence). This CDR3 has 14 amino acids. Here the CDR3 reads CASSPLREGVAQYF. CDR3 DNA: TGTGCCAGCAGCCCACTCAGGGAAGGAGTGGCCCAGTACTTC.

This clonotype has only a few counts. CDR3 in amino acids: CASSLGGVWFF. CDR3 bases: TGTGCCAGCAGCTTGGGAGGTGTATGGTTCTTC. This chain connects TRBV5-6 to TRBJ2-1, with D unresolved. The CDR3 consists of 11 residues. Trimming stripped 0 bases from V and 15 bases from J, with 10 bases between. Per germline, CDR1 SGHDT and CDR2 YYEEEE.

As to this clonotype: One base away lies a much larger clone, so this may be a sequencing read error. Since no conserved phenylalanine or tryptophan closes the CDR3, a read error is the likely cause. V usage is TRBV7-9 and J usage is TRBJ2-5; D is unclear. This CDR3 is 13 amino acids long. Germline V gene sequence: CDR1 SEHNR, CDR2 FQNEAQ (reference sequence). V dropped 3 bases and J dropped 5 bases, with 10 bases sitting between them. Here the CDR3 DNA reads TGTGCCAGCAGCTTCGGCGCCGAGGAGACCCAGTACATC. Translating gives CASSFGAEETQYI.

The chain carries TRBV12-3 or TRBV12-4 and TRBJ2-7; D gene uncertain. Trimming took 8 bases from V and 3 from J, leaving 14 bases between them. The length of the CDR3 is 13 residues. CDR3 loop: CASSPFNVYEQYF. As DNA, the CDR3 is TGTGCCAGCTCCCCTTTCAACGTCTACGAGCAGTACTTC.

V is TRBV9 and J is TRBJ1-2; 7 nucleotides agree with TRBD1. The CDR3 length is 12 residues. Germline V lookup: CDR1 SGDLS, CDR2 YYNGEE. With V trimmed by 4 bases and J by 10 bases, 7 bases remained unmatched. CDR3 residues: CASSYTGDHYTF. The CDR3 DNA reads TGTGCCAGCAGCTACACAGGGGACCACTACACCTTC.

CDR3 nucleotides: TGTGCCAGCAGCCCCCTAACTAGCGGGGGGTACGAGCAGTACTTC. As protein: CASSPLTSGGYEQYF. This rearrangement joins TRBV4-2 to TRBJ2-7; 12 bases agree with TRBD2. Germline trimming cut 4 bases from V and 4 bases from J; bases unmatched to any gene: 5. Germline CDR1 is LGHNA and CDR2 is YNFKEQ. The CDR3 has 15 residues.

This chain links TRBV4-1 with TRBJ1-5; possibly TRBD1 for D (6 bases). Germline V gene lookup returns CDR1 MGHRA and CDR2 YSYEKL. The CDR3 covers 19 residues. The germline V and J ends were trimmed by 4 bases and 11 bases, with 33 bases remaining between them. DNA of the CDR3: TGCGCCAGCAGCCCCTTACCGGGGGACGTGTATGGGACACCTGATGCCCAGCATTTT. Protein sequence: CASSPLPGDVYGTPDAQHF.

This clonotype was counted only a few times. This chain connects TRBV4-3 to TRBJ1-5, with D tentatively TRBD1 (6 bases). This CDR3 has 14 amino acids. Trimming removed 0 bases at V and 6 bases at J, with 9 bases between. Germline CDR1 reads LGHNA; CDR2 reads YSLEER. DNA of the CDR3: TGCGCCAGCAGCCAAGACAGGGGTAGTCAGCCCCAGCATTTT. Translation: CASSQDRGSQPQHF.

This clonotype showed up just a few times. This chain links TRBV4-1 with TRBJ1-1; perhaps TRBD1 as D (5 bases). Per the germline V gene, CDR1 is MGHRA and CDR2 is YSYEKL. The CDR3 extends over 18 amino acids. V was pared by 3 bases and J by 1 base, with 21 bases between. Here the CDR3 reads CASSQIIYAGTGNTEAFF. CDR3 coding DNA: TGCGCCAGCAGCCAGATAATTTATGCCGGGACTGGGAACACTGAAGCTTTCTTT.

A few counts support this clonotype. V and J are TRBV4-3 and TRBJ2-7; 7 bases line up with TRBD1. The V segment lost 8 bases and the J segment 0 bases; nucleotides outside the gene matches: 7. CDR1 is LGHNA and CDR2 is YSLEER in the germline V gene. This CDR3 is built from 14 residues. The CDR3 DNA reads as TGCGCCAGCGCCCCGGCAGGGGGCTCCTACGAGCAGTACTTC. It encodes CASAPAGGSYEQYF.

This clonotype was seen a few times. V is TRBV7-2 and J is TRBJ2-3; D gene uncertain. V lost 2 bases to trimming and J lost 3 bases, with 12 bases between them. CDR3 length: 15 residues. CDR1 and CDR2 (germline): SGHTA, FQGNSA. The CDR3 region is CASSLTRLLTDTQYF. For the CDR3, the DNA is TGTGCCAGCAGCTTAACCCGACTGCTAACAGATACGCAGTATTTT.

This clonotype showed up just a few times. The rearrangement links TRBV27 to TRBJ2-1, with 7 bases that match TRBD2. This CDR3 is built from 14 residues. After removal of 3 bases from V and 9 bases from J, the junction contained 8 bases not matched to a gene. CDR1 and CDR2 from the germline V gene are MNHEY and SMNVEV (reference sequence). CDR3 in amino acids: CASSFGPGGGEQFF. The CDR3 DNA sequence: TGTGCCAGCAGTTTTGGCCCGGGAGGCGGTGAGCAGTTCTTC.

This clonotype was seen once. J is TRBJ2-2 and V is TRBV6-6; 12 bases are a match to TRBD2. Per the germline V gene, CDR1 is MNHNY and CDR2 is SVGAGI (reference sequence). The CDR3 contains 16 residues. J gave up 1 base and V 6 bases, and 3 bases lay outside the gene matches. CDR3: CASRQTSGGNTGELFF. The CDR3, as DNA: TGTGCCAGCAGGCAGACTAGCGGGGGGAACACCGGGGAGCTGTTTTTT.

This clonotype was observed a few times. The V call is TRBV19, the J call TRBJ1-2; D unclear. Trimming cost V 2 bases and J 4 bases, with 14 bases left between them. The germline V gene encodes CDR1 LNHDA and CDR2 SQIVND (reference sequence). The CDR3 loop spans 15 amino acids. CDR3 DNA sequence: TGTGCCAGTAGTATACGTTGGAACCTCGTCTATGGCTACACCTTC. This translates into CASSIRWNLVYGYTF.

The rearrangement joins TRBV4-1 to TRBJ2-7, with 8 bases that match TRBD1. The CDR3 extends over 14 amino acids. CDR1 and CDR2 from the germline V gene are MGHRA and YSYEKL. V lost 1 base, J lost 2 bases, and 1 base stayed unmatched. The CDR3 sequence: CASSQAGQAYEQYF. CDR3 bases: TGCGCCAGCAGCCAAGCGGGACAGGCCTACGAGCAGTACTTC.

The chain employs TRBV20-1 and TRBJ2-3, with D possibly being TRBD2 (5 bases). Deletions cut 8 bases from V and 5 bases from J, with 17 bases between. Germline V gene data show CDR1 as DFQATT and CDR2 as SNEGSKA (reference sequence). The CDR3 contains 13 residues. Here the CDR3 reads CSLFRGDGDTQYF. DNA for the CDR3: TGCAGTCTCTTTCGGGGTGATGGAGATACGCAGTATTTT.

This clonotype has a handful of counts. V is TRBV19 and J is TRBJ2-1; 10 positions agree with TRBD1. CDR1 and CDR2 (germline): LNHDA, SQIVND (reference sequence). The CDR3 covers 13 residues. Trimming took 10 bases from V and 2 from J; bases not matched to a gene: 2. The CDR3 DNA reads TGTGCCACTGGACAGGGGGCCTACAATGAGCAGTTCTTC. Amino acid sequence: CATGQGAYNEQFF.

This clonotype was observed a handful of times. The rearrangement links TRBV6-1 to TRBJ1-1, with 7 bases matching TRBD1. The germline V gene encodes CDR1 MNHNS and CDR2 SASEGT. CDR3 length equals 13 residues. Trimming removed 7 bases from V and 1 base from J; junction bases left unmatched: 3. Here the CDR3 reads CASNHRGNTEAFF. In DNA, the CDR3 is TGTGCCAGCAATCACAGGGGGAACACTGAAGCTTTCTTT.

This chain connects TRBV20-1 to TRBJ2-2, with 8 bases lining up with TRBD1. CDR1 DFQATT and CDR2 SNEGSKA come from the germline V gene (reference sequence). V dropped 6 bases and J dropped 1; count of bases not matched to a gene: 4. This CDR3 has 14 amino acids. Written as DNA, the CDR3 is TGCAGTGCGAGACAGGGGAGGAACACCGGGGAGCTGTTTTTT. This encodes CSARQGRNTGELFF.

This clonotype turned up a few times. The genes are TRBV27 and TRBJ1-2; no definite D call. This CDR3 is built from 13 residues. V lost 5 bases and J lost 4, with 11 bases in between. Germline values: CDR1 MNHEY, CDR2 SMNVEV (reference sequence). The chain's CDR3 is CASSPAGSYGYTF. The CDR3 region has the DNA TGTGCCAGCAGTCCCGCGGGGAGCTATGGCTACACCTTC.

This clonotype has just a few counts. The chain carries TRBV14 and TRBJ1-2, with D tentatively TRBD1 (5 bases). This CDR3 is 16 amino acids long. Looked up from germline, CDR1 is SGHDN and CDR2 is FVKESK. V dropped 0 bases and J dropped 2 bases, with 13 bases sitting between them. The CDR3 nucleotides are TGTGCCAGCAGCCAAGATCCTCGGCGGGGGAACTATGGCTACACCTTC. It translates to CASSQDPRRGNYGYTF.

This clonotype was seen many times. CDR3 sequence: CASSLERADYEQYF. The CDR3 nucleotides are TGTGCCAGCAGCCTAGAGCGGGCCGATTACGAGCAGTACTTC. This sequence joins TRBV5-4 and TRBJ2-7, with D perhaps matching TRBD2 (6 bases). V was trimmed by 4 bases and J by 4 bases, leaving 15 bases between them. Germline V gene sequence: CDR1 SGHNT, CDR2 YYREEE (reference sequence). The CDR3 runs to 14 residues.

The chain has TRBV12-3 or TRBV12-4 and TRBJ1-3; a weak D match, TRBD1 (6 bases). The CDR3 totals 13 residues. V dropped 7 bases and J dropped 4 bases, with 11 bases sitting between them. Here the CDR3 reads CASTSTGGNTIYF. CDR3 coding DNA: TGTGCCAGCACCTCGACAGGAGGAAACACCATATATTTT.

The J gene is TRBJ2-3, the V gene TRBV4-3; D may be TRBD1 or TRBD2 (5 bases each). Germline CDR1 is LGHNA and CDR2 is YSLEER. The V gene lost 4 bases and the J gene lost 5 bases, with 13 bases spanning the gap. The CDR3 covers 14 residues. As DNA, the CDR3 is TGCGCCAGCAGCCGGGACGGGGAAAAAGATACGCAGTATTTT. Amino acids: CASSRDGEKDTQYF.

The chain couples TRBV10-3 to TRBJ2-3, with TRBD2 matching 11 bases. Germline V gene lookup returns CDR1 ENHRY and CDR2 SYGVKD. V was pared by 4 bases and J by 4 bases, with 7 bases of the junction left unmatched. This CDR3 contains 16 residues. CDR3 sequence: CAISGPGTSGADTQYF. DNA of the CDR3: TGTGCCATCAGTGGCCCCGGGACTAGCGGAGCAGATACGCAGTATTTT.

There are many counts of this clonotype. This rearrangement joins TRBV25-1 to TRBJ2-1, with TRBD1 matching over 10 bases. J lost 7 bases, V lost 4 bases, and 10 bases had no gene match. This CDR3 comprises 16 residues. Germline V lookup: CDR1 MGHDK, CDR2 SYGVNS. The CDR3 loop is CASSVQTGGDLNEQFF. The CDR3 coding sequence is TGTGCCAGCAGTGTTCAGACAGGGGGCGACCTTAATGAGCAGTTCTTC.

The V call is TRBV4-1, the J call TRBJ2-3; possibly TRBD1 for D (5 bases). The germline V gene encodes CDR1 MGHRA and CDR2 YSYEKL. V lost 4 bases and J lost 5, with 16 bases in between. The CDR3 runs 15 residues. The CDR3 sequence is CASSPIQGPEDTQYF. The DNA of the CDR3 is TGCGCCAGCAGCCCCATCCAGGGCCCCGAAGATACGCAGTATTTT.

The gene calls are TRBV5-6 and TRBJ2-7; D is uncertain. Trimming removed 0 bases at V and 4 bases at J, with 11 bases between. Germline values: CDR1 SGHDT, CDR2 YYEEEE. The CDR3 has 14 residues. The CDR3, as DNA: TGTGCCAGCAGCTTGGACACATACCAATACGAGCAGTACTTC. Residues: CASSLDTYQYEQYF.

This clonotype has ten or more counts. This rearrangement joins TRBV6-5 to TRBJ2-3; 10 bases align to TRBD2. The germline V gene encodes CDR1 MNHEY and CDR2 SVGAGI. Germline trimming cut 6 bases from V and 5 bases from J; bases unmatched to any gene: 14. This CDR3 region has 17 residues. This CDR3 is CASSSLAAGGPKDTQYF. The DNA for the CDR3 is TGTGCCAGCAGCTCGCTAGCAGCGGGGGGGCCGAAAGATACGCAGTATTTT.

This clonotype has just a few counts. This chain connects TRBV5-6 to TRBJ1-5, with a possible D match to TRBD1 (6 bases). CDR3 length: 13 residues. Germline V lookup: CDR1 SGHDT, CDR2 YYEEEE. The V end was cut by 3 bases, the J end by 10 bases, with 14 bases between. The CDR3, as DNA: TGTGCCAGCAGCTGGGGGACAAGTCCCCCCCAGCATTTT. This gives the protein CASSWGTSPPQHF.